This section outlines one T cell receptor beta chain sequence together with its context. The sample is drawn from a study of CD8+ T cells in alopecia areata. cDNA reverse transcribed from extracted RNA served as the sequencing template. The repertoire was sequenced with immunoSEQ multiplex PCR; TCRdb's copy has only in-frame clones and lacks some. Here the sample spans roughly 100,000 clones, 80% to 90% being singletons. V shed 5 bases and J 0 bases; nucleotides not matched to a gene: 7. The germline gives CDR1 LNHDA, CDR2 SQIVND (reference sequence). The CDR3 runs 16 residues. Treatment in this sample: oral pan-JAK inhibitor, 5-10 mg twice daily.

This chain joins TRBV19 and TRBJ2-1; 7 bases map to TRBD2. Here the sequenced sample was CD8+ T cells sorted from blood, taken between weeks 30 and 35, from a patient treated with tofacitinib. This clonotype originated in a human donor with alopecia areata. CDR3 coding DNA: TGTGCCAGTAGTTCGATGACTAGCAGCTCCTACAATGAGCAGTTCTTC. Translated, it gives CASSSMTSSSYNEQFF.